These 4 T cell receptor beta chains came from one sample sequenced in a study of blood T cell repertoires in COVID-19 (dated by TCRdb to the early 2020s). Library construction relied on the immunoSEQ multiplex PCR assay. This immuneACCESS table, as held by TCRdb, lists in-frame sequences with V and J called but not all clones. Of the missing ones, under half trace to an unresolved V gene in checked studies; the others have no known cause. The sample table lists just over 300,000 clones, 90% of them with a count of one. Over 3.5% of the sample belongs to the ten largest clones. Sequencing input: PBMCs or T cells enriched from blood (not recorded which). The receptor set was obtained from a woman aged 18-35 years with acute COVID-19.

The genes are TRBV12-3 or TRBV12-4 and TRBJ2-1, with D possibly TRBD2 on 5 matching bases. This CDR3 is built from 13 residues. With 4 bases removed from V and 3 bases from J, the gap between germline ends came to 7 bases. CDR3 amino acids: CASSSGLYNEQFF. CDR3 coding DNA: TGTGCCAGCAGTTCTGGACTCTACAATGAGCAGTTCTTC.

This chain links TRBV28 with TRBJ1-5, with unresolved D. The length of the CDR3 is 13 residues. V lost 3 bases to trimming and J lost 4 bases, with 7 bases between them. The germline V gene encodes CDR1 MDHEN and CDR2 SYDVKM. CDR3 DNA: TGTGCCAGCAGTTTGAACAGTAATCAGCCCCAGCATTTT. Encoded protein: CASSLNSNQPQHF.

This rearrangement joins TRBV7-9 to TRBJ2-1; TRBD1 matches 10 bases. The germline V gene has CDR1 SEHNR and CDR2 FQNEAQ (reference sequence). After removal of 5 bases from V and 7 bases from J, the junction contained 17 bases not matched to a gene. The CDR3 runs 18 residues. In DNA, the CDR3 is TGTGCCAGCAGCGCCGGGACAGGGGATTTCGTTACCGGGAATGAGCAGTTCTTC. Its translation is CASSAGTGDFVTGNEQFF.

The chain is built from TRBV7-2 and TRBJ2-7, with D possibly matching TRBD2 (6 bases). The germline V and J ends were trimmed by 2 bases and 2 bases, with 13 bases remaining between them. Germline loops: CDR1 SGHTA, CDR2 FQGNSA. This CDR3 comprises 15 residues. CDR3 sequence: CASSLWDSGAYEQYF. The CDR3 DNA sequence: TGTGCCAGCAGCTTATGGGACTCCGGGGCCTACGAGCAGTACTTC.